Listed below are T cell receptor beta chains from one sample, sequenced in a study of blood T cell repertoires in COVID-19. This table comes from immunoSEQ multiplex PCR, and its TCRdb copy is limited to in-frame clones, with some not included. Among 130,000 or so clones, 80% to 90% were seen once, and the ten largest hold 5.5% to 6%. Source material: peripheral blood. The source is an elderly man with active or convalescent COVID-19. Each CDR3 is given without its conserved first and last residue.

>TRBV5-4
ASSSGTGLYEQY
>TRBV6-6
ASSTSGSGANVLT
>TRBV6-5
ASSYEPWSPLH
>TRBV10-3
AISRGGSGEKLF
>TRBV9
ASSGSGTLGEKLF
>TRBV19
ASRGRLRGAVTEAF
>TRBV3-1/TRBV3-2
ASSQVTATNEKLF
>TRBV7-2
ASSTQTGNSGNTIY
>TRBV6-2/TRBV6-3
ASSLIGEPLNEQY
>TRBV27
ASRTFRADTQY
>TRBV10-3
ATRGSGDSSYNEQF
>TRBV19
ASSISGTNTEAF
>TRBV10-3
AIMGQATNTGELF